The rows below give T cell receptor beta chains drawn from one sample of a study of neurological immune-mediated disorders. Via MiXCR, TCRdb re-called the 5' RACE reads, giving one row per CDR3 protein. The sample yields about 62,000 distinct CDR3 sequences, 3.5% to 4.5% seen once. The material sequenced was PBMCs. The receptors shown here come from a woman aged 45-65 years with multiple sclerosis. The CDR3 runs from the conserved cysteine through the conserved F or W. Each record gives: J gene, D gene, V gene, clone size, CDR3 DNA, CDR3 protein. The D gene is left open where the match is weak. Expanded clones get a size class; other rows say once, few or many, or leave the size out.

j_gene: TRBJ2-3; d_gene: .; v_gene: TRBV5-8; abundance: many; CDR3nt: TGTGCCAGCAGCCCGGGGAGGTCTTCCACCGATACGCAGTATTTT; CDR3aa: CASSPGRSSTDTQYF
j_gene: TRBJ1-1; d_gene: .; v_gene: TRBV29-1; abundance: many; CDR3nt: TGCAGCGTTGATATTCAAATGAACACTGAAGCTTTCTTT; CDR3aa: CSVDIQMNTEAFF
j_gene: TRBJ2-5; d_gene: TRBD1; v_gene: TRBV6-6; abundance: many; CDR3nt: TGTGCCAGCAGTTTAACAGGGGTAGGGGAGACCCAGTACTTC; CDR3aa: CASSLTGVGETQYF
j_gene: TRBJ1-2; d_gene: .; v_gene: TRBV7-2; abundance: .; CDR3nt: TGTGCCAGCAGCTTACGGGAGCCCTTGTATGGCTACACCTTC; CDR3aa: CASSLREPLYGYTF
j_gene: TRBJ2-7; d_gene: TRBD2; v_gene: TRBV20-1; abundance: many; CDR3nt: TGCAGTGCTCTGATGACTAGCGGGCGCCACGAGCAGTACTTC; CDR3aa: CSALMTSGRHEQYF
j_gene: TRBJ1-2; d_gene: .; v_gene: TRBV6-4; abundance: many; CDR3nt: TGTGCCAGCAGTGACAACGCGGGACACTCAATCACAAGCTACACCTTC; CDR3aa: CASSDNAGHSITSYTF
j_gene: TRBJ2-1; d_gene: TRBD2; v_gene: TRBV9; abundance: many; CDR3nt: TGTGCCAGCAGCGTAGGCGACTTTAGCGGGAGGCCCGTCAATGAGCAGTTCTTC; CDR3aa: CASSVGDFSGRPVNEQFF
j_gene: TRBJ1-1; d_gene: TRBD1; v_gene: TRBV5-5; abundance: many; CDR3nt: TGTGCCAGCAGCGTCGGGACAGGGACTGAAGCTTTCTTT; CDR3aa: CASSVGTGTEAFF
j_gene: TRBJ1-2; d_gene: TRBD1; v_gene: TRBV7-9; abundance: many; CDR3nt: TGTGCCAGCAGCATAACAGGGGGCTGGGGCTACACCTTC; CDR3aa: CASSITGGWGYTF
j_gene: TRBJ1-5; d_gene: TRBD1; v_gene: TRBV6-6; abundance: many; CDR3nt: TGTGCCAGCAGAGCCGGGACAGGGTTCAATCAGCCCCAGCATTTT; CDR3aa: CASRAGTGFNQPQHF
j_gene: TRBJ2-7; d_gene: .; v_gene: TRBV11-2; abundance: many; CDR3nt: TGTGCCAGCAGCTTAGATCGGGGGAAGCAGTACTTC; CDR3aa: CASSLDRGKQYF
j_gene: TRBJ1-5; d_gene: .; v_gene: TRBV5-4; abundance: many; CDR3nt: TGTGCCAGCAGCTTGGGTACAGATAGCAATCAGCCCCAGCATTTT; CDR3aa: CASSLGTDSNQPQHF
j_gene: TRBJ2-7; d_gene: TRBD1; v_gene: TRBV2; abundance: .; CDR3nt: TGTGCCAGCAGTGAAGGAGTCCTGAGACAGGGAACATACGAGCAGTACTTC; CDR3aa: CASSEGVLRQGTYEQYF
j_gene: TRBJ2-5; d_gene: TRBD2; v_gene: TRBV9; abundance: many; CDR3nt: TGTGCCAGCAGCCGGACTAGCCTGTACCAAGAGACCCAGTACTTC; CDR3aa: CASSRTSLYQETQYF
j_gene: TRBJ1-1; d_gene: TRBD1; v_gene: TRBV27; abundance: .; CDR3nt: TGTGCCAGCAGTTTATCCGAGACAGGGCTTGGCGCTTTCTTT; CDR3aa: CASSLSETGLGAFF
j_gene: TRBJ2-3; d_gene: .; v_gene: TRBV5-1; abundance: many; CDR3nt: TGCGCCAGCAGCTTGGCACGACCCACAGATACGCAGTATTTT; CDR3aa: CASSLARPTDTQYF
j_gene: TRBJ1-3; d_gene: .; v_gene: TRBV5-1; abundance: many; CDR3nt: TGCGCCAGCGGACTAGACAGTCTCTCTGGAAACACCATATATTTT; CDR3aa: CASGLDSLSGNTIYF
j_gene: TRBJ2-7; d_gene: TRBD2; v_gene: TRBV7-9; abundance: many; CDR3nt: TGTGCCAGCAGCTTGGGGACTAAGATGTACGAGCAGTACTTC; CDR3aa: CASSLGTKMYEQYF
j_gene: TRBJ1-5; d_gene: TRBD1; v_gene: TRBV12-3/TRBV12-4; abundance: .; CDR3nt: TGTGCCAGCAGTTTAGGCGTGGGGGACAGCCGCTATCAGCCCCAGAATTTT; CDR3aa: CASSLGVGDSRYQPQNF
j_gene: TRBJ2-7; d_gene: .; v_gene: TRBV20-1; abundance: many; CDR3nt: TGCAGTGCTAGAGATCTTGGCGGGTACGAGCAGTACTTC; CDR3aa: CSARDLGGYEQYF
j_gene: TRBJ2-1; d_gene: TRBD2; v_gene: TRBV18; abundance: few; CDR3nt: TGTGCCAGCTCACCCACATCACTAGCGGGAAATGAGCAGTTCTTC; CDR3aa: CASSPTSLAGNEQFF
j_gene: TRBJ2-2; d_gene: .; v_gene: TRBV6-6; abundance: many; CDR3nt: TGTGCCAGCAGTTACTCGGACGCTGCACAGGGGAACACCGGGGAGCTGTTTTTT; CDR3aa: CASSYSDAAQGNTGELFF
j_gene: TRBJ1-4; d_gene: TRBD1; v_gene: TRBV5-6; abundance: many; CDR3nt: TGTGCCAGCAGCAACCGGGACAGCACTCATGAAAAACTGTTTTTT; CDR3aa: CASSNRDSTHEKLFF
j_gene: TRBJ2-5; d_gene: .; v_gene: TRBV12-3/TRBV12-4; abundance: many; CDR3nt: TGTGCCAGCCAAGGGCCCCCTGGGGAGACCCAGTACTTC; CDR3aa: CASQGPPGETQYF
j_gene: TRBJ2-2; d_gene: .; v_gene: TRBV9; abundance: many; CDR3nt: TGTGCCAGCAGCCCAACGAGGACCGGGGAGCTGTTTTTT; CDR3aa: CASSPTRTGELFF